This T cell receptor (beta chain) was recovered during a study of CD8 T cells in cerebrospinal fluid in Alzheimer's disease. TCRdb reanalyzed the 10x single-cell sequencing reads and collapses them to one entry per CDR3 protein, without DNA. The sample is made up of about 1,700 distinct CDR3 sequences, and the top ten hold less than 9.5% of it. Considering frequency, this clonotype is medium-sized. The clonotype comes from a human donor with mild cognitive impairment. Input material: cerebrospinal fluid.

This CDR3 is CASSQGPISSYEQYF. The rearrangement joins TRBV4-2 to TRBJ2-7. CDR1 is LGHNA and CDR2 is YNFKEQ in the germline V gene. The CDR3 contains 15 residues.